The rows below give T cell receptor beta chains drawn from one sample of a study of blood T cell repertoires in COVID-19. Sequencing was performed with immunoSEQ multiplex PCR; in TCRdb, only in-frame clones are kept and a portion is missing. The sample has approximately 70,000 clones, about four fifths seen once; the top ten hold roughly 5.9%. Sequences were obtained from peripheral blood. The receptors were gathered from a woman aged 80 or over with active or convalescent COVID-19. Both conserved end residues are part of each CDR3. Each record gives: D gene, clone size, J gene, V gene, CDR3 DNA, CDR3 protein. A D gene is named only where the DNA matches it firmly. Only part of the rows carry a size: once, few, many, or a class if the clone is expanded.

>TRBD1|few|TRBJ1-2|TRBV6-6
TGTGCCAGCAGTAGCCCAGGACAGGGTAATGGCTACACCTTC
CASSSPGQGNGYTF
>.|.|TRBJ1-3|TRBV19
TGTGCCAGTAGTCCTACAGTGAACACCATATATTTT
CASSPTVNTIYF
>TRBD1|.|TRBJ2-5|TRBV7-8
TGTGCCAGCAGCTCCCCGGGGACAGGTCGACAAGAGACCCAGTACTTC
CASSSPGTGRQETQYF
>TRBD1|.|TRBJ2-1|TRBV7-8
TGTGCCAGCAGCTTAGGACGACAGGGCTATGAGCAGTTCTTC
CASSLGRQGYEQFF
>.|.|TRBJ1-3|TRBV6-6
TGTGCCAGCAGTTACATAACCCAACCGGGTTGGGACACCATATATTTT
CASSYITQPGWDTIYF
>.|.|TRBJ2-6|TRBV7-6
TGTGCCAGCAGCTCCTACGGGTCTGGGGCCAACGTCCTGACTTTC
CASSSYGSGANVLTF
>TRBD2|.|TRBJ2-2|TRBV11-2
TGTGCCAGCAGCTTTCGGGCGGGAGGGCGAATTAGGGAGCTGTTTTTT
CASSFRAGGRIRELFF
>.|few|TRBJ1-5|TRBV2
TGTGCCAGCAGTGAACTACAGGGAAACAATCAGCCCCAGCATTTT
CASSELQGNNQPQHF
>TRBD1|.|TRBJ2-7|TRBV19
TGTGCCAGTAGCTTGGACAGGGTCCGCGAGCAGTACTTC
CASSLDRVREQYF
>TRBD1|once|TRBJ2-7|TRBV7-8
TGTGCCAGCAGCTACACAGGGGGCTACTACGAGCAGTACTTC
CASSYTGGYYEQYF
>TRBD1|.|TRBJ1-6|TRBV5-1
TGCGCCAGCAGCCGAGGGACAGGGGGCAATTCACCCCTCCACTTT
CASSRGTGGNSPLHF
>.|.|TRBJ2-7|TRBV11-2
TGTGCCAGCAGAAAACCCGGGGGCTACGAGCAGTACTTC
CASRKPGGYEQYF
>TRBD1|once|TRBJ1-4|TRBV10-2
TGCGCCAGCAGTGAGTACAGACAGGGGCATGAAAAACTGTTTTTT
CASSEYRQGHEKLFF
>TRBD2|.|TRBJ2-1|TRBV10-3
TGTGCCAGCGACGGGGGGGGCTACAATGAGCAGTTCTTC
CASDGGGYNEQFF
>.|.|TRBJ1-5|TRBV19
TGTGCCAGTAGTATTTACTACGACAGGTTGGGTCAGCCCCAGCATTTT
CASSIYYDRLGQPQHF
>TRBD1|.|TRBJ1-1|TRBV12-3/TRBV12-4
TGTGCCAGCAGTCTCCTTGACAGGGTTGAAGCTTTCTTT
CASSLLDRVEAFF
>.|.|TRBJ2-7|TRBV10-3
TGTGCCACCACTAGGCCGGGACAAAGCTACGAGCAGTACTTC
CATTRPGQSYEQYF